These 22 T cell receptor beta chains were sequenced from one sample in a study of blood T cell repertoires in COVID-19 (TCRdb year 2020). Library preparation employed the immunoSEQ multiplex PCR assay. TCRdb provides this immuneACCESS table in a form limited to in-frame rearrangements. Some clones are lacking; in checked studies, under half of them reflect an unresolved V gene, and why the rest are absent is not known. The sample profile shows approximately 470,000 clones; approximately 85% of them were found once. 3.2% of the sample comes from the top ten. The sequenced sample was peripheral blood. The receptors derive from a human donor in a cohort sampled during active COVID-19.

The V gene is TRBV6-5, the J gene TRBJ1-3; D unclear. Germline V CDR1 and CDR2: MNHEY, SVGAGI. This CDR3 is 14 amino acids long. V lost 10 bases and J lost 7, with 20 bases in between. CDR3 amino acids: CAIKVQRTGNTIYF. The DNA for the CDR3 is TGTGCCATCAAAGTACAGCGAACGGGGAACACCATATATTTT.

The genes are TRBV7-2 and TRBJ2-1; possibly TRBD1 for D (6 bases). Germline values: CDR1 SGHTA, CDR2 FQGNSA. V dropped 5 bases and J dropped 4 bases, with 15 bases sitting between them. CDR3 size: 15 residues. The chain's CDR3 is CASSVNGQRYNEQFF. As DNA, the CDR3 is TGTGCCAGCAGCGTAAACGGACAGCGTTACAATGAGCAGTTCTTC.

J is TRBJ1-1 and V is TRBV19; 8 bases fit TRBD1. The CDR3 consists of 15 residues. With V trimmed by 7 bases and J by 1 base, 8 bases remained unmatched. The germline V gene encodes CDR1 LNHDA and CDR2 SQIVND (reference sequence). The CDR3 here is CASIGTGLPNTEAFF. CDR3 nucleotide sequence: TGTGCCAGTATAGGGACAGGCCTTCCGAACACTGAAGCTTTCTTT.

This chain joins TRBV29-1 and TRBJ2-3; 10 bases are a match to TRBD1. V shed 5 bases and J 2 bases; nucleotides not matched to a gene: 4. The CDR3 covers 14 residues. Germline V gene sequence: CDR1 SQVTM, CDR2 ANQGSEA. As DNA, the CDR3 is TGCAGCGTTCCCGGGACAGGGGTCACAGATACGCAGTATTTT. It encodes CSVPGTGVTDTQYF.

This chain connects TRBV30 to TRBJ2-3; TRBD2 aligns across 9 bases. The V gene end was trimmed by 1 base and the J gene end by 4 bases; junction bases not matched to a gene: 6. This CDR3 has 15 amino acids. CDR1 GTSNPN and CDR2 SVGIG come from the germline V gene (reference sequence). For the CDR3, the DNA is TGTGCCTGGAGTGAACCTAGCGGGAAGCCAGATACGCAGTATTTT. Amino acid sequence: CAWSEPSGKPDTQYF.

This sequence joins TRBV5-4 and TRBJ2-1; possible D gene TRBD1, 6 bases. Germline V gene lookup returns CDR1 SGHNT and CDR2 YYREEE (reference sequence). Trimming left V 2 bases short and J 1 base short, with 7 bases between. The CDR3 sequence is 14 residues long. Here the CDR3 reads CASSLRGSYNEQFF. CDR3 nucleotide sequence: TGTGCCAGCAGCTTAAGGGGGTCCTACAATGAGCAGTTCTTC.

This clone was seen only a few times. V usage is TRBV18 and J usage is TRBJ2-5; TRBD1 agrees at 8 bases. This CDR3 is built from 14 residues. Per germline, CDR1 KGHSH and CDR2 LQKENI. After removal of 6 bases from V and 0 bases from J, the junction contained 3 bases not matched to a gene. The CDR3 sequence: CASSSGQDQETQYF. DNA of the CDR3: TGTGCCAGCTCGTCGGGACAGGACCAAGAGACCCAGTACTTC.

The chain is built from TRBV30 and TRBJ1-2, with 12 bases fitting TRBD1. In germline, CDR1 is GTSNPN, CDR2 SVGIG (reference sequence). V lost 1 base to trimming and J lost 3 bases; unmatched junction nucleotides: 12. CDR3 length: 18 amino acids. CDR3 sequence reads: CAWSARFGTGGADYGYTF. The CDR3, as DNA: TGTGCCTGGAGTGCTCGATTTGGGACAGGGGGCGCGGACTATGGCTACACCTTC.

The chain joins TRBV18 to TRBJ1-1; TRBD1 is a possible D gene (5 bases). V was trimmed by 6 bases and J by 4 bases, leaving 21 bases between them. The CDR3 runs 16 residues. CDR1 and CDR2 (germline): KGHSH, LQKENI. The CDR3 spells CASSPSIGAWSTEAFF. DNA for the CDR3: TGTGCCAGCTCCCCCTCGATAGGGGCCTGGAGCACTGAAGCTTTCTTT.

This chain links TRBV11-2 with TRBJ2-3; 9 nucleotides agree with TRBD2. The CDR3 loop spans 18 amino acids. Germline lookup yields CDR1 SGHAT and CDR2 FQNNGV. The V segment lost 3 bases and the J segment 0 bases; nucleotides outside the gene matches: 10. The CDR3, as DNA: TGTGCCAGCAGCTTTCTAATCAGCGGGAGGAGGAGCACAGATACGCAGTATTTT. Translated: CASSFLISGRRSTDTQYF. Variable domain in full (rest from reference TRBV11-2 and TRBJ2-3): EAGVAQSPRYKIIEKRQSVAFWCNPISGHATLYWYQQILGQGPKLLIQFQNNGVVDDSQLPKDRFSAERLKGVDSTLKIQPAKLEDSAVYLCASSFLISGRRSTDTQYFGPGTRLTVL.

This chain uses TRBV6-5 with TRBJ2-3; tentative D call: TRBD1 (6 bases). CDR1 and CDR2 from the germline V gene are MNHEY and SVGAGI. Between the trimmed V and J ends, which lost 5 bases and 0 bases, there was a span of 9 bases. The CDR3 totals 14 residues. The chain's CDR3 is CASSPGVSTDTQYF. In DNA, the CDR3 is TGTGCCAGCAGTCCAGGGGTCAGCACAGATACGCAGTATTTT.

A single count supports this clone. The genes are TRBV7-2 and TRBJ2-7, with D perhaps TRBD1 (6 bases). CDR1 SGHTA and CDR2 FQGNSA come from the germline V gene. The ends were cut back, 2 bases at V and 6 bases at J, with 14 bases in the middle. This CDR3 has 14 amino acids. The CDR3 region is CASSLNRVTVEQYF. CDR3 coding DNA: TGTGCCAGCAGCTTAAACAGGGTTACGGTCGAGCAGTACTTC.

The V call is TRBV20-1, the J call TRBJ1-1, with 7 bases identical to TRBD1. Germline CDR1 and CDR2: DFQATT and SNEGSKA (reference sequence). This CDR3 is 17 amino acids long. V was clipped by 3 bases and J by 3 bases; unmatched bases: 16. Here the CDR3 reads CSASPGGGSPRYTEAFF. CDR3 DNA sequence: TGCAGTGCTAGTCCCGGAGGGGGCTCTCCCCGGTACACTGAAGCTTTCTTT.

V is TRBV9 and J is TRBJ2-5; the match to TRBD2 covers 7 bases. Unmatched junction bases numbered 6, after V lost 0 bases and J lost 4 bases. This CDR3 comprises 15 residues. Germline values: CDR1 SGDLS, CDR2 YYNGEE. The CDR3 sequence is CASSVGAGEPETQYF. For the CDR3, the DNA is TGTGCCAGCAGCGTAGGGGCGGGAGAGCCAGAGACCCAGTACTTC.

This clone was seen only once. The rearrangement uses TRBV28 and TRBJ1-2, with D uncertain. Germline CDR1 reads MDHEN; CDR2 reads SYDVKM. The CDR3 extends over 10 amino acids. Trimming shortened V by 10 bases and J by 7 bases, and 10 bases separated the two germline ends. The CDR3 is CAILSPGYTF. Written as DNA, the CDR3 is TGTGCCATCCTCTCTCCTGGCTACACCTTC.

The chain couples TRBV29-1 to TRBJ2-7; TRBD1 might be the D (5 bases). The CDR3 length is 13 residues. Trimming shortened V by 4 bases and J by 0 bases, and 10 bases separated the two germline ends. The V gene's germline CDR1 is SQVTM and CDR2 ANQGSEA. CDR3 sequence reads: CSVAQDNSYEQYF. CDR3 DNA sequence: TGCAGCGTTGCCCAGGACAACTCCTACGAGCAGTACTTC.

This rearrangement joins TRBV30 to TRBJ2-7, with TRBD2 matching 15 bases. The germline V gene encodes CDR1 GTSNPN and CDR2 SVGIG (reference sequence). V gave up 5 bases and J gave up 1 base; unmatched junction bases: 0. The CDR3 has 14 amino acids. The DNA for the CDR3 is TGTGCCTGGGGGACTAGCGGGAGGTCCTACGAGCAGTACTTC. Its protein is CAWGTSGRSYEQYF.

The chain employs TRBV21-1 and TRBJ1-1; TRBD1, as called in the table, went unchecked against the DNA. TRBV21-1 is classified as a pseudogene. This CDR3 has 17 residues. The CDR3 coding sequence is TGTGCCAGCAGCAAAGTATACAGGGGACCATTCAACACTGAAGCTTTCTTT. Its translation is CASSKVYRGPFNTEAFF.

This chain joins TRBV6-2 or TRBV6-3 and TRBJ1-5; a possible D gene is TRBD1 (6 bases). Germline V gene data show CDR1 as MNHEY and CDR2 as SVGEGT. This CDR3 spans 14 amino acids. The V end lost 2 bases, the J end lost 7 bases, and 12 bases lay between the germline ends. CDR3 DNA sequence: TGTGCCAGCAGTTACGGGGGGGCGGGGCAGCCCCAGCATTTT. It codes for CASSYGGAGQPQHF.

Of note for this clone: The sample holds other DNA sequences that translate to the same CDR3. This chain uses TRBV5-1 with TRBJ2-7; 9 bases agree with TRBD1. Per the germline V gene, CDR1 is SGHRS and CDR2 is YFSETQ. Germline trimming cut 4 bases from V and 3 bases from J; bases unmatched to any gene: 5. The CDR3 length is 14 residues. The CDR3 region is CASSPGTGSYEQYF. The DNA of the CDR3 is TGCGCCAGCAGCCCCGGGACAGGGAGCTACGAGCAGTACTTC.

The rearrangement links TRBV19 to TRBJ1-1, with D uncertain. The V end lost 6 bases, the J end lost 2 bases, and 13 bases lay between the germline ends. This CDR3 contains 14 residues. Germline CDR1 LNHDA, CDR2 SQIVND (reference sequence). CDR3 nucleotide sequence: TGTGCCAGTAGATCCGGGGTGCGCAACACTGAAGCTTTCTTT. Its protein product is CASRSGVRNTEAFF.

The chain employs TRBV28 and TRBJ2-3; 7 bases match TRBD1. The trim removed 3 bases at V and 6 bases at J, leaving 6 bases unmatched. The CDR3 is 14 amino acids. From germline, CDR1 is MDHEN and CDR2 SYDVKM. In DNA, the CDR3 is TGTGCCAGCAGTTTGCCTAGGGGGCGCGATACGCAGTATTTT. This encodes CASSLPRGRDTQYF.